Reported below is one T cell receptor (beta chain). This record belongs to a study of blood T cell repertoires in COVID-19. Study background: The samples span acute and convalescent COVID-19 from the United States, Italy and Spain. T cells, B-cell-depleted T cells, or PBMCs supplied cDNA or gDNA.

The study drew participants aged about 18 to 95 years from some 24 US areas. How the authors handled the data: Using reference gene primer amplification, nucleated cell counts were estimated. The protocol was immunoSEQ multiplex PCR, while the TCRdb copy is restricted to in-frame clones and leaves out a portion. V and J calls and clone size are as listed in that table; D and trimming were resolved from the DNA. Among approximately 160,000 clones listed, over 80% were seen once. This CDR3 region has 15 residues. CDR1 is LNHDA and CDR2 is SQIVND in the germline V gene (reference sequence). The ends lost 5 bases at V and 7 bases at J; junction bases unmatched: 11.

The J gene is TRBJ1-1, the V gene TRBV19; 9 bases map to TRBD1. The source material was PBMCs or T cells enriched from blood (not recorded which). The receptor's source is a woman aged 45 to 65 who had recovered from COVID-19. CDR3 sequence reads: CASSPTQGARDEAFF. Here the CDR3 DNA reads TGTGCCAGTAGTCCTACACAGGGGGCTCGTGATGAAGCTTTCTTT.